This T cell receptor beta chain comes out of a study of blood T cell repertoires in COVID-19 (dated by TCRdb to about 2020). Turning to the overall study: Samples covering the acute and convalescent phases of COVID-19 were provided by collaborators in the United States, Italy and Spain. The prospective study material was composed of cDNA or gDNA derived from T cells, B-cell-depleted T cells, or PBMCs. Deeply sampled blood TCRbeta repertoires from subjects exposed to, actively infected with, or recovered from COVID-19 were included in the dataset. A freely available public database, intended as a resource for researchers studying the immune response to SARS-CoV-2, is where the repertoires were released. Samples came from the ongoing ImmuneRACE study (first 160 participants) plus 1,254 subjects from 6 global collaborators. The sample metadata nearly always contained a de-identified subject ID, COVID-19 status, age in years and sex. Where HLA class I and class II types were available, the types were taken from metadata supplied by the sample provider, not from assay-based typing.

Collaborating institutions collected whole blood in K2EDTA tubes following their own protocols. For TCRbeta analysis, collaborators shipped samples as frozen whole blood, isolated PBMCs, or DNA extracted from either of those sample types. TCRbeta CDR3 regions were amplified from genomic DNA by means of the immunoSEQ Assay, a bias-controlled multiplex PCR. The authors' analysis ran thus. The number of nucleated cells in each sample was estimated from the amplification of reference gene primers within the assay. To quantify the absolute abundance of each unique TCRbeta CDR3 rearrangement, sequence reads were collapsed and filtered. Productive Simpson clonality was computed per sample as the square root of Simpson's diversity index over productive rearrangements. The immuneACCESS repertoire file appears here via TCRdb, limited to in-frame rearrangements. These files lack a portion of the clones; in checked studies, under half of the deficit traces to unresolved V genes, and the cause of the others is not known. V and J calls and clone size are as listed in that table; D and trimming were resolved from the DNA. A total of around 210,000 clones appear in this sample, roughly 84% of them only once. In total, the top ten clones hold under 15% of the sample.

Trimming accounts for 2 bases at V and 6 bases at J, while the number of junction bases matched to no gene is 6. The germline V gene yields SGHAT for CDR1 and FQNNGV for CDR2. Taken from cysteine to phenylalanine, the CDR3 has 15 residues. Only the CDR3 part of the read is kept: 45 bases, read in frame from the first base. Details on this clone: Its target antigen remains unknown. Base qualities are not provided; no much larger clone lies one nucleotide away.

What the authors observed across the whole study: The amount of clinical and demographic metadata varied by source and participant and was provided uncurated.

The sample was peripheral blood. The sequence came from a human donor in a cohort sampled during active COVID-19. Recombination connected TRBV11-2 to TRBJ1-5, with 8 junctional bases fitting TRBD1. This receptor carries the CDR3 CASSLSQGAGQPQHF. The base sequence is TGTGCCAGCAGCTTATCTCAGGGGGCGGGTCAGCCCCAGCATTTT.